The source of this TCR beta chain is a study of blood T cell repertoires in COVID-19. Overall study: T cells, B-cell-depleted T cells, or PBMCs supplied cDNA or gDNA.

The CDR3 length is 15 residues. J was trimmed by 3 bases and V by 5 bases; bases with no gene match: 7. The germline gives CDR1 MNHEY, CDR2 SVGAGI. As handled by the study authors: Reference gene primer amplification in the assay estimated nucleated cell counts. The data were produced by immunoSEQ multiplex PCR, yet TCRdb's version contains in-frame clones alone and is incomplete. V, J and clone size reflect that table, while D and trimming were determined from the DNA. The sample has approximately 130,000 clones, roughly four fifths seen once; the top ten hold about 12%. The chain couples TRBV6-5 to TRBJ1-5; 7 bases are a match to TRBD1. This TCR derives from a human donor in a cohort sampled during active COVID-19. Input material: peripheral blood. The CDR3 sequence is CASSHGQEPNQPQHF. CDR3 in DNA: TGTGCCAGCAGTCACGGACAGGAACCCAATCAGCCCCAGCATTTT.